This is a list of T cell receptor beta chains from one sample in a study of T cell responses to AZD1222 COVID-19 vaccine. Clones were read by immunoSEQ multiplex PCR, and TCRdb kept only the in-frame ones, dropping some. The profile shows some 200,000 clones, approximately 94% of them singletons. The sample was peripheral blood, taken 28 days after the second dose of the MenACWY control vaccine. Source of these receptors: an adult who received the MenACWY meningococcal vaccine as a control. The CDR3 runs from the conserved cysteine through the conserved F or W. A D gene is named only where the DNA matches it firmly. Where a row states a size, it is once, few, many or the class of an expanded clone; other rows omit it.

size: -; D: TRBD2; length: 14; J: TRBJ2-3; V: TRBV7-3; CDR3: CASSLGGITDTQYF; DNA: TGTGCCAGCAGCCTCGGGGGGATAACAGATACGCAGTATTTT
size: -; D: -; length: 15; J: TRBJ2-2; V: TRBV27; CDR3: CAGSGLGDDTGELFF; DNA: TGTGCCGGCAGTGGGCTAGGGGATGACACCGGGGAGCTGTTTTTT
size: -; D: TRBD1; length: 15; J: TRBJ1-2; V: TRBV24-1; CDR3: CATSDAQGGNYGYTF; DNA: TGTGCCACCAGTGATGCACAGGGGGGAAACTATGGCTACACCTTC
size: once; D: -; length: 16; J: TRBJ1-2; V: TRBV10-2; CDR3: CASSESTRTGKTGYTF; DNA: TGCGCCAGCAGTGAGTCGACAAGAACAGGGAAAACTGGCTACACCTTC
size: -; D: -; length: 14; J: TRBJ1-2; V: TRBV5-1; CDR3: CASSLEDKNYGYTF; DNA: TGCGCCAGCAGCTTGGAAGACAAGAACTATGGCTACACCTTC
size: -; D: -; length: 16; J: TRBJ1-2; V: TRBV4-2; CDR3: CASSPLDSPVDYGYTF; DNA: TGTGCCAGCAGCCCCCTAGACTCCCCAGTGGACTATGGCTACACCTTC
size: -; D: -; length: 12; J: TRBJ2-7; V: TRBV30; CDR3: CAWSKKGYEQYF; DNA: TGTGCCTGGAGTAAAAAGGGTTACGAGCAGTACTTC
size: once; D: TRBD1; length: 14; J: TRBJ1-2; V: TRBV9; CDR3: CASSPTTGGYGYTF; DNA: TGTGCCAGCAGCCCAACTACAGGGGGCTATGGCTACACCTTC
size: -; D: -; length: 15; J: TRBJ2-7; V: TRBV9; CDR3: CASSARTSDGYEQYF; DNA: TGTGCCAGCAGCGCCCGGACCTCTGACGGCTACGAGCAGTACTTC
size: -; D: -; length: 13; J: TRBJ1-6; V: TRBV5-6; CDR3: CASSSTGYSPLHF; DNA: TGTGCCAGCAGCTCAACCGGGTATTCACCCCTCCACTTT
size: -; D: TRBD1; length: 16; J: TRBJ2-7; V: TRBV7-9; CDR3: CASSHWGQGSSYEQYF; DNA: TGTGCCAGCAGCCACTGGGGACAGGGCAGCTCCTACGAGCAGTACTTC
size: -; D: -; length: 12; J: TRBJ1-1; V: TRBV10-2; CDR3: CASSESNTEAFF; DNA: TGCGCCAGCAGTGAGTCGAACACTGAAGCTTTCTTT
size: -; D: -; length: 16; J: TRBJ2-3; V: TRBV27; CDR3: CASSLSPGPEWGTQYF; DNA: TGTGCCAGCAGTTTATCTCCGGGACCTGAGTGGGGTACGCAGTATTTT
size: -; D: -; length: 13; J: TRBJ2-2; V: TRBV28; CDR3: CASSLLPSGELFF; DNA: TGTGCCAGCAGTTTACTTCCGTCCGGGGAGCTGTTTTTT
size: -; D: -; length: 16; J: TRBJ1-3; V: TRBV7-9; CDR3: CASSLSGSYSGNTIYF; DNA: TGTGCCAGCAGCTTGAGTGGCAGTTACTCTGGAAACACCATATATTTT
size: -; D: TRBD1; length: 15; J: TRBJ1-4; V: TRBV2; CDR3: CASNAGTATNEKLFF; DNA: TGTGCCAGCAACGCAGGGACAGCAACTAATGAAAAACTGTTTTTT
size: -; D: -; length: 12; J: TRBJ2-1; V: TRBV29-1; CDR3: CSVGWRDNEQFF; DNA: TGCAGCGTTGGGTGGAGAGACAATGAGCAGTTCTTC
size: -; D: -; length: 14; J: TRBJ1-4; V: TRBV9; CDR3: CASSAGTGSGKLFF; DNA: TGTGCCAGCAGCGCCGGGACCGGAAGTGGAAAACTGTTTTTT
size: -; D: TRBD2; length: 16; J: TRBJ2-1; V: TRBV28; CDR3: CASRTISGGALSEQFF; DNA: TGTGCCAGCAGAACAATTAGCGGGGGGGCGTTGAGTGAGCAGTTCTTC
size: -; D: -; length: 15; J: TRBJ2-3; V: TRBV4-2; CDR3: CASSQRAGATDTQYF; DNA: TGTGCCAGCAGCCAACGTGCGGGGGCCACAGATACGCAGTATTTT
size: once; D: -; length: 14; J: TRBJ1-5; V: TRBV27; CDR3: CASREGDWDQPQHF; DNA: TGTGCCAGCAGGGAAGGGGATTGGGATCAGCCCCAGCATTTT
size: -; D: -; length: 14; J: TRBJ2-7; V: TRBV7-9; CDR3: CASSLGGGGYEQYF; DNA: TGTGCCAGCAGCTTAGGAGGTGGTGGTTACGAGCAGTACTTC
size: -; D: -; length: 14; J: TRBJ2-7; V: TRBV30; CDR3: CAWSVWLAEMKQYF; DNA: TGTGCCTGGAGTGTTTGGTTAGCGGAGATGAAGCAGTACTTC
size: -; D: -; length: 12; J: TRBJ2-3; V: TRBV12-3/TRBV12-4; CDR3: CASRLTTDTQYF; DNA: TGTGCCAGCAGACTTACCACAGATACGCAGTATTTT
size: -; D: -; length: 19; J: TRBJ2-7; V: TRBV15; CDR3: CATSRELGYGGTDPYEQYF; DNA: TGTGCCACCAGCAGAGAATTGGGATATGGGGGGACGGATCCCTACGAGCAGTACTTC
size: -; D: TRBD2; length: 14; J: TRBJ2-7; V: TRBV5-1; CDR3: CASSTSGVEGEQYF; DNA: TGCGCCAGCAGCACCAGCGGGGTGGAGGGCGAGCAGTACTTC
size: -; D: TRBD2; length: 15; J: TRBJ2-7; V: TRBV28; CDR3: CASSSTSGGAYEQYF; DNA: TGTGCCAGCAGTTCGACTAGCGGGGGGGCCTACGAGCAGTACTTC
size: -; D: -; length: 16; J: TRBJ1-2; V: TRBV7-8; CDR3: CASSLLSLGTNYGYTF; DNA: TGTGCCAGCAGCTTACTCAGCCTCGGGACAAATTATGGCTACACCTTC
size: -; D: -; length: 12; J: TRBJ1-2; V: TRBV7-2; CDR3: CASSVTVSGYTF; DNA: TGTGCCAGCAGCGTGACAGTTTCTGGCTACACCTTC